This T cell receptor (beta chain) originates from a study of blood T cells in healthy people across ages. Germline CDR1 reads SEHNR; CDR2 reads FQNEAQ (reference sequence). V gave up 0 bases and J gave up 4 bases, with 6 bases separating them. The CDR3 totals 14 residues. Through a sample-barcoded 5' primer and a J-beta primer mix, a second PCR was run for roughly 6 to 12 cycles. TCRdb analysed the 5' RACE reads with MiXCR anew, one entry per CDR3 protein. The table lists more than 550,000 distinct CDR3 sequences, 22% of them singletons. This clonotype was seen only a few times. The sequencing input was blood. V is TRBV7-9 and J is TRBJ1-4, with D possibly TRBD1 on 5 matching bases. This TCR derives from a man in his 70s in good health. The CDR3 DNA reads TGTGCCAGCAGCTTAGCGAGGGGTAATGAAAAACTGTTTTTT. It specifies CASSLARGNEKLFF.